The 27 T cell receptor beta chains below come from one sample, sequenced in a study of T cell responses to AZD1222 COVID-19 vaccine. This table comes from immunoSEQ multiplex PCR, and its TCRdb copy is limited to in-frame clones, with some not included. This table has fewer than 150,000 clones, more than 85% appearing once. The specimen comprised peripheral blood, sampled 28 days after the second AZD1222 dose. The receptors originated from an adult who received the AZD1222 COVID-19 vaccine.

The chain employs TRBV6-5 and TRBJ1-1; D possibly corresponds to TRBD1 (5 bases). The germline V and J ends were trimmed by 6 bases and 1 base, with 12 bases remaining between them. Germline V gene sequence: CDR1 MNHEY, CDR2 SVGAGI. The CDR3 has 14 amino acids. This CDR3 is CASRGKGKNTEAFF. The CDR3 nucleotides are TGTGCCAGCAGAGGGAAGGGGAAGAACACTGAAGCTTTCTTT.

This clone was recorded once. The chain employs TRBV2 and TRBJ2-1; no definite D call. Germline V gene sequence: CDR1 SNHLY, CDR2 FYNNEI. Trimming left V 4 bases short and J 7 bases short, with 5 bases between. The CDR3 totals 11 residues. CDR3: CASSVLNEQFF. Written as DNA, the CDR3 is TGTGCCAGCAGTGTCCTAAATGAGCAGTTCTTC. Full variable domain (outside the CDR3, taken from reference TRBV2 and TRBJ2-1): EPEVTQTPSHQVTQMGQEVILRCVPISNHLYFYWYRQILGQKVEFLVSFYNNEISEKSEIFDDQFSVERPDGSNFTLKIRSTKLEDSAMYFCASSVLNEQFFGPGTRLTVL.

V is TRBV28 and J is TRBJ1-1, with D possibly being TRBD1 (5 bases). The CDR3 extends over 13 amino acids. Germline CDR1 is MDHEN and CDR2 is SYDVKM. The V end lost 6 bases, the J end lost 1 base, and 9 bases lay between the germline ends. The CDR3 reads CASRPGGNTEAFF. In DNA form, the CDR3 reads TGTGCCAGCAGACCCGGGGGGAACACTGAAGCTTTCTTT. Full variable domain (remainder filled in from reference TRBV28 and TRBJ1-1): DVKVTQSSRYLVKRTGEKVFLECVQDMDHENMFWYRQDPGLGLRLIYFSYDVKMKEKGDIPEGYSVSREKKERFSLILESASTNQTSMYLCASRPGGNTEAFFGQGTRLTVV.

V is TRBV6-6 and J is TRBJ2-7; D remains ambiguous. From germline, CDR1 is MNHNY and CDR2 SVGAGI (reference sequence). V shed 5 bases and J shed 5 bases, with 19 bases lying between them. The CDR3 length is 15 residues. CDR3 nucleotide sequence: TGTGCCAGCAGTCCGCCGGCAGCTTTGGCGAACGAGCAGTACTTC. Amino acid sequence: CASSPPAALANEQYF.

Only one count was recorded for this clone. The chain joins TRBV4-2 to TRBJ2-6; a weak D match, TRBD2 (5 bases). Trimming stripped 5 bases from V and 4 bases from J, with 18 bases between. The germline V gene encodes CDR1 LGHNA and CDR2 YNFKEQ. This CDR3 contains 17 residues. The CDR3 DNA reads as TGTGCCAGCAGCGCCCCGTCAGTAGCGAGAGGGGCCAACGTCCTGACTTTC. Translating it yields CASSAPSVARGANVLTF.

The table lists this clone with a few counts. The CDR3 here is CASSRDTSDEQFF. CDR3 sequence (DNA): TGTGCCAGCTCACGGGACACTAGCGATGAGCAGTTCTTC. The V gene is TRBV18, the J gene TRBJ2-1, with D perhaps TRBD2 (7 bases). The ends were cut back, 4 bases at V and 8 bases at J, with 12 bases in the middle. The CDR3 spans 13 residues. Germline V lookup: CDR1 KGHSH, CDR2 LQKENI.

V usage is TRBV7-9 and J usage is TRBJ2-2, with D unclear. CDR3 length: 17 residues. V lost 2 bases and J lost 0, with 13 bases in between. From germline, CDR1 is SEHNR and CDR2 FQNEAQ (reference sequence). CDR3 nucleotide sequence: TGTGCCAGCAGCTTATGGAGTTGGCAGTCGAACACCGGGGAGCTGTTTTTT. Its protein is CASSLWSWQSNTGELFF.

The chain uses TRBV6-5 and TRBJ2-7, with 10 bases lining up with TRBD2. The CDR3 is made up of 14 amino acids. With 5 bases clipped from V and 0 bases from J, the junction kept 1 base outside the gene matches. From germline, CDR1 is MNHEY and CDR2 SVGAGI. This CDR3 reads CASSRTSGSYEQYF. DNA for the CDR3: TGTGCCAGCAGTCGGACTAGCGGCTCCTACGAGCAGTACTTC.

The V gene is TRBV11-2, the J gene TRBJ2-2, with no clear D. CDR3 length: 14 residues. Germline V lookup: CDR1 SGHAT, CDR2 FQNNGV. V was cut by 5 bases and J by 1 base, with 8 bases left in between. The CDR3 spells CASSPQLNTGELFF. Here the CDR3 DNA reads TGTGCCAGCAGCCCCCAGTTGAACACCGGGGAGCTGTTTTTT.

This clone was observed once. V and J are TRBV9 and TRBJ1-6; D unresolved. The CDR3 contains 14 residues. V was trimmed by 3 bases and J by 0 bases, leaving 4 bases between them. Germline CDR1 reads SGDLS; CDR2 reads YYNGEE. In DNA, the CDR3 is TGTGCCAGCAGCGCAAGCTCCTATAATTCACCCCTCCACTTT. This codes for CASSASSYNSPLHF.

This chain links TRBV19 with TRBJ2-1; TRBD1 matches at 7 bases. The V gene's germline CDR1 is LNHDA and CDR2 SQIVND (reference sequence). The CDR3 contains 15 residues. V dropped 6 bases and J dropped 2; count of bases not matched to a gene: 7. CDR3 region: CASRGEGATYNEQFF. The CDR3 bases are TGTGCCAGTAGAGGAGAGGGGGCAACCTACAATGAGCAGTTCTTC. The whole variable domain, remainder taken from reference TRBV19 and TRBJ2-1, is DGGITQSPKYLFRKEGQNVTLSCEQNLNHDAMYWYRQDPGQGLRLIYYSQIVNDFQKGDIAEGYSVSREKKESFPLTVTSAQKNPTAFYLCASRGEGATYNEQFFGPGTRLTVL.

The chain carries TRBV4-3 and TRBJ2-7; 7 nucleotides match TRBD2. CDR1 is LGHNA and CDR2 is YSLEER in the germline V gene. This CDR3 comprises 17 residues. J gave up 0 bases and V 0 bases, and 8 bases lay outside the gene matches. CDR3 nucleotides: TGCGCCAGCAGCCAAGATTTAGGGACTACCTACTCCTACGAGCAGTACTTC. Encoded protein: CASSQDLGTTYSYEQYF.

V is TRBV12-3 or TRBV12-4 and J is TRBJ1-1; D gene unclear. Trimming shortened V by 3 bases and J by 6 bases, and 11 bases separated the two germline ends. The CDR3 consists of 13 residues. Written as DNA, the CDR3 is TGTGCCAGCAGTTTCCCCTTCGAGTCTGAAGCTTTCTTT. Amino acids: CASSFPFESEAFF.

The chain employs TRBV19 and TRBJ2-7; D is uncertain. Germline V gene lookup returns CDR1 LNHDA and CDR2 SQIVND (reference sequence). The CDR3 is 14 residues long. The V gene lost 5 bases and the J gene lost 2 bases, with 13 bases spanning the gap. The CDR3 spells CASSSGTPAYEQYF. The CDR3 DNA is TGTGCCAGTAGTTCAGGAACACCCGCCTACGAGCAGTACTTC.

The gene calls are TRBV6-5 and TRBJ1-1; D possibly corresponds to TRBD1 (6 bases). Germline V CDR1 and CDR2: MNHEY, SVGAGI. The CDR3 runs 14 residues. V lost 3 bases, J lost 2 bases, and 10 bases lay in between. CDR3 loop: CASSYTTGNTEAFF. For the CDR3, the DNA is TGTGCCAGCAGTTATACGACAGGAAACACTGAAGCTTTCTTT.

This chain links TRBV5-1 with TRBJ2-7; D uncertain. Germline-derived CDR1 and CDR2 are SGHRS and YFSETQ. V lost 5 bases, J lost 4 bases, and 16 bases lay in between. This CDR3 has 14 amino acids. The CDR3 DNA reads TGCGCCAGCAGGCCTGAGTCCTTTCCTTACGAGCAGTACTTC. Amino acids: CASRPESFPYEQYF.

The CDR3 loop reads CASSLGTVANYGYTF. The CDR3 DNA reads TGTGCCAGTAGTCTCGGGACCGTAGCTAACTATGGCTACACCTTC. This chain links TRBV19 with TRBJ1-2; possibly TRBD1 for D (5 bases). The CDR3 covers 15 residues. Per germline, CDR1 LNHDA and CDR2 SQIVND (reference sequence). V lost 5 bases and J 0 bases, leaving 13 bases between the germline ends.

This chain joins TRBV6-1 and TRBJ2-1, with a weak D call TRBD2 (6 bases). The V gene lost 3 bases and the J gene lost 1 base, with 13 bases spanning the gap. Germline lookup yields CDR1 MNHNS and CDR2 SASEGT. This CDR3 has 16 amino acids. DNA of the CDR3: TGTGCCAGCAGTGAGCCGTATGGGGGGTCCTACAATGAGCAGTTCTTC. Its protein is CASSEPYGGSYNEQFF.

This rearrangement joins TRBV6-5 to TRBJ2-3; D gene ambiguous. Germline assignment: CDR1 MNHEY and CDR2 SVGAGI. This CDR3 spans 16 amino acids. V lost 4 bases and J 1 base, leaving 15 bases between the germline ends. The CDR3 DNA follows: TGTGCCAGCAGTTCCGCCGGTCCACGGGGCACAGATACGCAGTATTTT. This translates into CASSSAGPRGTDTQYF.

This chain connects TRBV5-4 to TRBJ2-2; a possible D gene is TRBD1 (6 bases). The germline V gene encodes CDR1 SGHNT and CDR2 YYREEE (reference sequence). This CDR3 comprises 15 residues. V gave up 2 bases and J gave up 0 bases, with 8 bases separating them. The CDR3 sequence: CASSFKGANTGELFF. The DNA of the CDR3 is TGTGCCAGCAGCTTCAAGGGGGCGAACACCGGGGAGCTGTTTTTT.

The chain is built from TRBV19 and TRBJ1-6; tentatively, D is TRBD1 (6 bases). The CDR3 is made up of 14 amino acids. Per germline, CDR1 LNHDA and CDR2 SQIVND (reference sequence). The V and J ends lost 10 bases and 6 bases respectively, with 16 bases between them. The chain's CDR3 is CATHPTGSNSPLHF. For the CDR3, the DNA is TGTGCCACCCACCCAACAGGGTCTAATTCACCCCTCCACTTT. Combining the CDR3 with reference TRBV19 and TRBJ1-6 gives the whole variable domain DGGITQSPKYLFRKEGQNVTLSCEQNLNHDAMYWYRQDPGQGLRLIYYSQIVNDFQKGDIAEGYSVSREKKESFPLTVTSAQKNPTAFYLCATHPTGSNSPLHFGNGTRLTVT.

The V call is TRBV7-2, the J call TRBJ2-1; D perhaps matches TRBD2 (6 bases). Per germline, CDR1 SGHTA and CDR2 FQGNSA. This CDR3 region has 18 residues. Trimming removed 3 bases from V and 7 bases from J, with 25 bases in between. CDR3 nucleotides: TGTGCCAGCAGCTTTGGGACCCGGCGGGGTCATTTTGGTAATGAGCAGTTCTTC. Its protein product is CASSFGTRRGHFGNEQFF.

The chain is built from TRBV29-1 and TRBJ1-1; possibly TRBD1 for D (5 bases). Trimming left V 4 bases short and J 7 bases short, with 16 bases between. This CDR3 has 13 amino acids. Germline values: CDR1 SQVTM, CDR2 ANQGSEA. As DNA, the CDR3 is TGCAGCGTTGCCGACAGACCCCTCGGTGAAGCTTTCTTT. Its protein product is CSVADRPLGEAFF.

The chain joins TRBV7-2 to TRBJ2-7, with D hard to call. The germline gives CDR1 SGHTA, CDR2 FQGNSA. The CDR3 runs 15 residues. The V gene lost 5 bases and the J gene lost 0 bases, with 14 bases spanning the gap. The DNA for the CDR3 is TGTGCCAGCAGCACGGGTCACACTTACTCCTACGAGCAGTACTTC. Translated, it gives CASSTGHTYSYEQYF. Complete variable domain (other parts from reference TRBV7-2 and TRBJ2-7): GAGVSQSPSNKVTEKGKDVELRCDPISGHTALYWYRQSLGQGLEFLIYFQGNSAPDKSGLPSDRFSAERTGGSVSTLTIQRTQQEDSAVYLCASSTGHTYSYEQYFGPGTRLTVT.

V is TRBV18 and J is TRBJ2-5; the match to TRBD2 covers 13 bases. The germline CDR1 and CDR2 sequences are KGHSH and LQKENI. The CDR3 loop spans 19 amino acids. Trimming removed 3 bases from V and 3 bases from J; junction bases left unmatched: 13. The CDR3, as DNA: TGTGCCAGCTCACCCGGACTAGCGGGGGCCATCTCGTCAGAAGAGACCCAGTACTTC. Its translation is CASSPGLAGAISSEETQYF.

The chain links TRBV7-9 to TRBJ2-5; TRBD2 is a possible D gene (6 bases). Germline V CDR1 and CDR2: SEHNR, FQNEAQ (reference sequence). The CDR3 covers 14 residues. V was trimmed by 5 bases and J by 3 bases, leaving 13 bases between them. The DNA for the CDR3 is TGTGCCAGCAGCCTACCGGGACTCAAAGAGACCCAGTACTTC. Its protein is CASSLPGLKETQYF.

The chain joins TRBV3-1 (or the pseudogene TRBV3-2) to TRBJ2-3, with 12 bases fitting TRBD2. The germline CDR1 and CDR2 sequences are LGHDT and YNNKEL (reference sequence). The J segment lost 1 base and the V segment lost 4 bases, leaving 3 bases of the junction unmatched. This CDR3 comprises 16 residues. The CDR3 is CASSLRLAGGTDTQYF. For the CDR3, the DNA is TGTGCCAGCAGCCTAAGACTAGCGGGAGGCACAGATACGCAGTATTTT.